This T cell receptor (beta chain) comes out of a study of T cells expressing NK-cell markers. For the study at large: CD3+CD56+NKG2C+, CD3+CD56+NKG2C- and CD3+CD56-NKG2C+ T cells, once sorted, supplied the TCR beta repertoires. Overall study results and limits: CD8+ T cells in six or seven donors included dominant NKG2C+ clonotypes at roughly 1.0-8%. The HCMV specificity of the expanded NKG2C+ T cell clones stayed unresolved.

As the method of synthesis, 5'RACE template switching with UMIs yielded TCR beta cDNA. TCRdb reanalyzed the 5' RACE reads and collapses them to one entry per CDR3 protein, without DNA. The sample features some 460,000 distinct CDR3 sequences, with roughly 1.4% in its top ten. As for this clonotype: Its specificity is unknown.

The sequenced material came from blood T cells: a sorted CD56 or NKG2C T cell subset, CD4+ or CD8+ T cells, or bulk PBMC T cells (not recorded which). This clonotype originated in a woman between 50 and 59 years old in good health.

CDR3 sequence: CASSDGGTSGTYNEQFF. V usage is TRBV25-1 and J usage is TRBJ2-1; checking the TCRdb D call of TRBD2 is not possible without DNA. The length of the CDR3 is 17 residues. The germline V gene encodes CDR1 MGHDK and CDR2 SYGVNS.